Below, one T cell receptor (beta chain) is given with its context. CDR3 length equals 15 residues. V lost 0 bases to trimming and J lost 5 bases, with 11 bases between them. Germline V CDR1 and CDR2: LGHNA, YNFKEQ. The entry originates in a study of shared clonotypes between healthy human individuals. Here immunoSEQ multiplex PCR was the method, and the copy in TCRdb shows in-frame clones only, minus some. In the table there are about 490,000 clones, roughly 78% of which are singletons. This chain connects TRBV4-2 to TRBJ2-1; the D gene is possibly TRBD2 (6 bases). The sequence was obtained from a middle-aged woman in good health. Some clones in this sample may be carry-over from other donors' samples. Material: PBMCs. The CDR3 DNA follows: TGTGCCAGCAGCCAAGATCCGGGAGTAAACAATGAGCAGTTCTTC. It specifies CASSQDPGVNNEQFF.